Each of the 31 T cell receptor beta chains below was sequenced from the same sample in a study of memory CD4+ T cells and cytomegalovirus serostatus. Profiled with immunoSEQ multiplex PCR; TCRdb holds only in-frame clones, not every one. The sample has under 65,000 clones; around four fifths are singletons. Single viable CD3+CD4+CD8-CD45RO+ cells were sorted as the memory CD4+ T cells. Input material: memory CD4+ T cells from blood. Source of these receptors: an adult in good health and CMV-seronegative.

The rearrangement joins TRBV19 to TRBJ2-2; D is uncertain. The CDR3 is 12 amino acids. Germline CDR1 and CDR2: LNHDA and SQIVND (reference sequence). V dropped 8 bases and J dropped 3 bases, with 7 bases sitting between them. In DNA form, the CDR3 reads TGTGCCAGTGGCTCGGACACCGGGGAGCTGTTTTTT. It yields the protein CASGSDTGELFF. The full variable domain, its missing parts supplied by reference TRBV19 and TRBJ2-2, is DGGITQSPKYLFRKEGQNVTLSCEQNLNHDAMYWYRQDPGQGLRLIYYSQIVNDFQKGDIAEGYSVSREKKESFPLTVTSAQKNPTAFYLCASGSDTGELFFGEGSRLTVL.

This clone was recorded a few times. The chain uses TRBV10-3 and TRBJ1-1; 7 bases line up with TRBD1. The CDR3 runs 12 residues. The V and J ends lost 6 bases and 11 bases, in that order; junction bases with no gene match: 9. Germline CDR1 and CDR2: ENHRY and SYGVKD. The CDR3 reads CAISDRASGAFF. The CDR3 bases are TGTGCCATCAGCGACAGGGCCTCTGGGGCTTTCTTT.

The sample holds a few counts of this clone. The chain employs TRBV29-1 and TRBJ1-3; D possibly corresponds to TRBD1 (5 bases). The germline gives CDR1 SQVTM, CDR2 ANQGSEA. V lost 4 bases to trimming and J lost 2 bases, with 12 bases between them. The CDR3 loop spans 14 amino acids. This CDR3 reads CSVVLGGAGNTIYF. Written as DNA, the CDR3 is TGCAGCGTTGTATTGGGAGGGGCTGGAAACACCATATATTTT.

The DNA for the CDR3 is TGTGCCACCAGCACGTCGACAGGGTCTTTCCACGAGCAGTACTTC. Protein: CATSTSTGSFHEQYF. The chain employs TRBV15 and TRBJ2-7; 7 bases agree with TRBD1. V lost 4 bases, J lost 5 bases, and 11 bases stayed unmatched. The CDR3 totals 15 residues. Germline CDR1 reads LNHNV; CDR2 reads YYDKDF (reference sequence).

The rearrangement links TRBV19 to TRBJ1-2, with D hard to call. The CDR3 is 16 residues long. V was shortened by 3 bases and J by 0 bases, with 14 bases between the two germline ends. Germline values: CDR1 LNHDA, CDR2 SQIVND (reference sequence). The CDR3 is CASSMPGIDANYGYTF. CDR3 nucleotide sequence: TGTGCCAGTAGTATGCCCGGCATAGACGCTAACTATGGCTACACCTTC.

The chain uses TRBV10-3 and TRBJ2-2, with 8 nucleotides matching TRBD1. V lost 10 bases and J lost 3; bases outside the gene matches: 4. Germline-derived CDR1 and CDR2 are ENHRY and SYGVKD. The CDR3 runs 13 residues. CDR3 coding DNA: TGTGCCACCACGGACAGGGACACCGGGGAGCTGTTTTTT. This translates into CATTDRDTGELFF.

The chain is built from TRBV6-6 and TRBJ2-1; 9 nucleotides line up with TRBD2. The CDR3 consists of 14 residues. Germline-derived CDR1 and CDR2 are MNHNY and SVGAGI (reference sequence). The junction had 4 bases not matched to a gene; V was cut back by 5 bases and J by 5 bases. The CDR3 protein is CASSPLAGHNEQFF. CDR3 in DNA: TGTGCCAGCAGTCCCCTAGCGGGACACAATGAGCAGTTCTTC.

This sequence joins TRBV27 and TRBJ1-1, with D maybe TRBD1 (6 bases). Germline-derived CDR1 and CDR2 are MNHEY and SMNVEV (reference sequence). V lost 6 bases, J lost 8 bases, and 19 bases lay in between. The CDR3 is 14 residues long. This CDR3 is CASRLQRGGSEAFF. In DNA, the CDR3 is TGTGCCAGCAGACTTCAGAGGGGGGGGTCGGAAGCTTTCTTT.

In this sample, this clone turned up once. The V call is TRBV25-1, the J call TRBJ1-6, with 9 bases matching TRBD1. Per the germline V gene, CDR1 is MGHDK and CDR2 is SYGVNS. The CDR3 is 16 amino acids. J gave up 7 bases and V 0 bases, and 4 bases lay outside the gene matches. In nucleotides, the CDR3 is TGTGCCAGCAGTGAATATAGGACAGGGGAAAATTCACCCCTCCACTTT. This codes for CASSEYRTGENSPLHF.

The rearrangement links TRBV6-5 to TRBJ2-3, with D possibly being TRBD2 (5 bases). Trimming removed 2 bases from V and 0 bases from J, with 12 bases in between. Germline CDR1 MNHEY, CDR2 SVGAGI. CDR3 length: 16 amino acids. Written as DNA, the CDR3 is TGTGCCAGCAGTTACACTAGTGTGCCTAGCACAGATACGCAGTATTTT. Amino acid sequence: CASSYTSVPSTDTQYF.

The chain couples TRBV9 to TRBJ2-1, with D uncertain. V was clipped by 0 bases and J by 3 bases, with 13 bases between them. The CDR3 is 16 residues long. CDR1 and CDR2 (germline): SGDLS, YYNGEE. The chain's CDR3 is CASSVGSDPVYNEQFF. The CDR3 DNA reads as TGTGCCAGCAGCGTAGGCAGCGACCCCGTCTACAATGAGCAGTTCTTC.

The chain recombines TRBV18 with TRBJ2-7, with TRBD1 identical over 7 bases. The V segment lost 5 bases and the J segment 0 bases; nucleotides outside the gene matches: 7. Germline V gene data show CDR1 as KGHSH and CDR2 as LQKENI. The CDR3 runs to 15 residues. The chain's CDR3 is CASSKTGDSSYEQYF. The CDR3 nucleotides are TGTGCCAGCTCAAAAACAGGGGACAGCTCCTACGAGCAGTACTTC.

This clone has more than one count but fewer than ten. The V and J genes are TRBV29-1 and TRBJ1-1; D may be TRBD1 (5 bases). CDR3 length equals 15 residues. The V and J ends lost 1 base and 1 base respectively, with 13 bases between them. Germline values: CDR1 SQVTM, CDR2 ANQGSEA. The CDR3 DNA is TGCAGCGTTGAAGGGGGCCGGGGATGGAACACTGAAGCTTTCTTT. Translating it yields CSVEGGRGWNTEAFF.

The chain links TRBV19 to TRBJ1-2; the match to TRBD1 covers 7 bases. This CDR3 contains 14 residues. Germline CDR1 is LNHDA and CDR2 is SQIVND (reference sequence). Losses at the gene ends were 5 bases for V and 6 bases for J; bases not matched to a gene: 9. The CDR3 region is CASSQTDRFNGYTF. CDR3 coding DNA: TGTGCCAGTAGTCAGACGGACAGGTTCAATGGCTACACCTTC.

The chain carries TRBV19 and TRBJ2-6; no reliable D call. The CDR3 contains 15 residues. The germline V gene encodes CDR1 LNHDA and CDR2 SQIVND (reference sequence). V was trimmed by 4 bases and J by 5 bases, leaving 12 bases between them. As DNA, the CDR3 is TGTGCCAGTAGTAAATCACAAAGTCGGGCCAACGTCCTGACTTTC. Translation: CASSKSQSRANVLTF.

The chain couples TRBV30 to TRBJ1-2; 9 nucleotides align to TRBD1. The trim removed 4 bases at V and 0 bases at J, leaving 3 bases unmatched. The CDR3 runs to 14 residues. Germline lookup yields CDR1 GTSNPN and CDR2 SVGIG (reference sequence). Written as DNA, the CDR3 is TGTGCCTGGAACAGGGGGCAGGCTAACTATGGCTACACCTTC. Amino acids: CAWNRGQANYGYTF.

The V gene is TRBV10-3, the J gene TRBJ2-1, with a possible D match to TRBD2 (6 bases). This CDR3 has 13 amino acids. Germline V lookup: CDR1 ENHRY, CDR2 SYGVKD. Trimming pared 6 bases from V and 6 bases from J, leaving 12 bases between. This CDR3 is CAIRGGPSNEQFF. CDR3 bases: TGTGCCATCAGGGGGGGACCATCCAATGAGCAGTTCTTC.

CDR3 sequence reads: CASSLVHSWQGTQYF. The CDR3 nucleotides read TGTGCCAGCAGCCTGGTCCATAGTTGGCAGGGTACGCAGTATTTT. The J gene is TRBJ2-3, the V gene TRBV5-8; D may be TRBD1 (5 bases). The length of the CDR3 is 15 residues. V dropped 4 bases and J dropped 8 bases, with 20 bases sitting between them. In germline, CDR1 is SGHTS, CDR2 YDEGEE.

This rearrangement joins TRBV4-1 to TRBJ1-2; TRBD1 is a possible D gene (6 bases). CDR1 and CDR2 (germline): MGHRA, YSYEKL. This CDR3 spans 15 amino acids. The V end lost 1 base, the J end lost 2 bases, and 11 bases lay between the germline ends. The CDR3: CASSQGRGGNYGYTF. In DNA, the CDR3 is TGCGCCAGCAGCCAAGGCAGGGGCGGAAACTATGGCTACACCTTC.

The CDR3 protein is CASSSQGRYGYTF. The CDR3 DNA reads as TGTGCCAGCAGCTCCCAGGGACGCTATGGCTACACCTTC. This chain joins TRBV6-1 and TRBJ1-2, with D possibly TRBD1 on 5 matching bases. Trimming cost V 6 bases and J 4 bases, with 12 bases left between them. Germline loops: CDR1 MNHNS, CDR2 SASEGT. The CDR3 loop spans 13 amino acids.

The chain couples TRBV6-1 to TRBJ2-5; D unclear. The better agreement between TRBJ2-7 and the DNA end casts doubt on the J call. CDR3 size: 15 residues. The germline CDR1 and CDR2 sequences are MNHNS and SASEGT. The CDR3 here is CASSETFASVYEQYF. CDR3 coding DNA: TGTGCCAGCAGTGAAACTTTCGCATCCGTATACGAGCAGTACTTC.

V usage is TRBV6-1 and J usage is TRBJ2-4; TRBD1 aligns across 9 bases. The CDR3 extends over 14 amino acids. Germline CDR1 MNHNS, CDR2 SASEGT. Trimming at V came to 4 bases and at J to 6 bases, leaving 4 bases not matched to a gene. The CDR3 here is CASSVDRGINIQYF. DNA for the CDR3: TGTGCCAGCAGTGTTGACAGGGGGATAAACATTCAGTACTTC.

The V and J genes are TRBV6-6 and TRBJ2-7; 10 bases agree with TRBD2. Germline loops: CDR1 MNHNY, CDR2 SVGAGI (reference sequence). V was clipped by 6 bases and J by 4 bases; unmatched bases: 6. CDR3 length equals 14 residues. DNA for the CDR3: TGTGCCAGCAGGGCTAGCGGGAGTCGATACGAGCAGTACTTC. Its translation is CASRASGSRYEQYF.

This clone turned up a few times. The chain combines TRBV19 with TRBJ2-7; D ambiguous. The CDR3 runs to 14 residues. The V gene lost 3 bases and the J gene lost 0 bases, with 9 bases spanning the gap. Germline-derived CDR1 and CDR2 are LNHDA and SQIVND (reference sequence). CDR3 sequence reads: CASSIGESSYEQYF. CDR3 nucleotide sequence: TGTGCCAGTAGTATTGGGGAAAGCTCCTACGAGCAGTACTTC.

The chain has TRBV7-9 and TRBJ2-1, with D unclear. The germline V and J ends were trimmed by 3 bases and 6 bases, with 3 bases remaining between them. The germline CDR1 and CDR2 sequences are SEHNR and FQNEAQ (reference sequence). This CDR3 is 11 amino acids long. The CDR3 reads CASSFINEQFF. In DNA, the CDR3 is TGTGCCAGCAGCTTTATCAATGAGCAGTTCTTC.

The chain links TRBV11-2 to TRBJ2-7; TRBD1 agrees at 10 bases. Germline lookup yields CDR1 SGHAT and CDR2 FQNNGV. V lost 3 bases to trimming and J lost 2 bases; unmatched junction nucleotides: 4. This CDR3 is 15 amino acids long. In DNA, the CDR3 is TGTGCCAGCAGCTTGGGGGGGACAGGGGCCTACGAGCAGTACTTC. Its protein is CASSLGGTGAYEQYF.

This clone was observed a few times. The chain is built from TRBV5-6 and TRBJ2-3; 8 positions agree with TRBD1. Germline V gene data show CDR1 as SGHDT and CDR2 as YYEEEE. This CDR3 is 15 amino acids long. V was clipped by 2 bases and J by 0 bases; unmatched bases: 2. The CDR3 DNA sequence: TGTGCCAGCAGCTTCCGGGACAGGAGCACAGATACGCAGTATTTT. It yields the protein CASSFRDRSTDTQYF.

V is TRBV19 and J is TRBJ1-1; D may be TRBD1 (5 bases). Germline V CDR1 and CDR2: LNHDA, SQIVND (reference sequence). The CDR3 length is 13 residues. Trimming stripped 5 bases from V and 1 base from J, with 8 bases between. DNA of the CDR3: TGTGCCAGTAGTGGGCAGGGGAACACTGAAGCTTTCTTT. This translates into CASSGQGNTEAFF.

The genes are TRBV7-8 and TRBJ2-1; D is undetermined. The ends were cut back, 5 bases at V and 4 bases at J, with 6 bases in the middle. The CDR3 covers 12 residues. Germline assignment: CDR1 SGHVS and CDR2 FQNEAQ. The CDR3 loop reads CASSVEYNEQFF. CDR3 DNA sequence: TGTGCCAGCAGCGTTGAATACAATGAGCAGTTCTTC.

A few counts support this clone. The chain combines TRBV18 with TRBJ2-7; 8 bases line up with TRBD1. The length of the CDR3 is 14 residues. J was trimmed by 4 bases and V by 0 bases; bases with no gene match: 2. The germline V gene encodes CDR1 KGHSH and CDR2 LQKENI. As DNA, the CDR3 is TGTGCCAGCTCACCACCGCGGGACAGGTACGAGCAGTACTTC. The encoded protein is CASSPPRDRYEQYF.

V and J are TRBV6-6 and TRBJ2-2; D is unclear. CDR1 and CDR2 (germline): MNHNY, SVGAGI (reference sequence). The V and J ends lost 7 bases and 0 bases respectively, with 12 bases between them. The CDR3 contains 15 residues. CDR3 amino acids: CASTFASANTGELFF. CDR3 nucleotides: TGTGCCAGCACCTTTGCCAGCGCGAACACCGGGGAGCTGTTTTTT.